This T cell receptor beta chain was observed in a study of neoadjuvant anti-PD-1 for oral cavity cancer. Study as a whole: Nivolumab at 3 mg/kg was mostly given biweekly, three to four doses, pre-surgery. Study conclusions and caveats: PBMC Gini-index clonality exceeded responders' in non-responders post-nivolumab. Only a few patients per response group were TCR-analyzed; validation needed.

In regard to this clone: What it binds is not known.

These oral cavity squamous cell carcinomas were HPV-negative and locally advanced. The V end lost 5 bases, the J end lost 8 bases, and 12 bases lay between the germline ends. Germline V gene sequence: CDR1 SEHNR, CDR2 FQNEAQ (reference sequence). This CDR3 contains 12 residues. The assay was immunoSEQ multiplex PCR, and TCRdb's table has in-frame clones only and misses some. The sample shows about 72,000 clones, more than 70% of them seen only once. The receptor's source is a person aged 35 to 85 with oral cavity squamous cell carcinoma. The chain combines TRBV7-9 with TRBJ1-2; D is possibly TRBD1 (5 bases). Source: PBMCs, taken before nivolumab (anti-PD-1) treatment. The CDR3 sequence is CASSQGRPGYTF. The DNA for the CDR3 is TGTGCCAGCAGCCAGGGACGGCCCGGCTACACCTTC.